This T cell receptor beta chain is from a study of T cells in Graves' hyperthyroidism and ophthalmopathy. The study, taken as a whole, reports: It was a median about 6 months before onset that the model predicted ophthalmopathy.

Amplified TCR beta CDR3 regions derived from RNA transcripts. Carried out on the TCR CDR3, a first-round RT-PCR used the HTBI primer set. TCRdb passed the multiplex PCR reads through MiXCR, listing each CDR3 protein once. The sample contains approximately 380,000 distinct CDR3 sequences, under 20% of which appear only once. Pregnant or lactating patients were excluded, as were those with uncontrolled infection or other autoimmune disease. Diagnosis relied on clinical symptoms, serum thyroxine and TRAb, thyroid ultrasound and orbital computed tomography. Fresh peripheral blood, under 13 ml, was the source of the PBMCs. V was clipped by 1 base and J by 0 bases, with 10 bases between them. CDR1 SGHTA and CDR2 FQGNSA come from the germline V gene. The CDR3 is 15 residues long. This clonotype came up many times. The target antigen is unknown.

V is TRBV7-2 and J is TRBJ2-7; TRBD2 is a possible D gene (7 bases). The TCR comes from a man aged 18 to 29 with Graves' ophthalmopathy. Sequencing used blood. CDR3 residues: CASSLGAGASYEQYF. The CDR3 DNA sequence: TGTGCCAGCAGCTTAGGTGCGGGGGCCTCCTACGAGCAGTACTTC.